Listed here are 12 T cell receptor beta chains from one sample, sequenced in a study of blood T cell repertoires in COVID-19. Sequencing was performed with immunoSEQ multiplex PCR; in TCRdb, only in-frame clones are kept and a portion is missing. The sample shows roughly 80,000 clones, about four fifths of them seen only once. The sample was peripheral blood. The receptor source for this set is a man aged 45-60 years with acute or convalescent COVID-19.

The rearrangement links TRBV5-1 to TRBJ2-7; 12 nucleotides agree with TRBD2. CDR1 SGHRS and CDR2 YFSETQ come from the germline V gene. J was trimmed by 0 bases and V by 4 bases; bases with no gene match: 8. The CDR3 is 17 residues long. CDR3 protein: CASSARTSGVTSYEQYF. In DNA form, the CDR3 reads TGCGCCAGCAGCGCTCGGACTAGCGGGGTGACCTCCTACGAGCAGTACTTC. The full variable domain, in which reference TRBV5-1 and TRBJ2-7 provide the parts outside the CDR3, is KAGVTQTPRYLIKTRGQQVTLSCSPISGHRSVSWYQQTPGQGLQFLFEYFSETQRNKGNFPGRFSGRQFSNSRSEMNVSTLELGDSALYLCASSARTSGVTSYEQYFGPGTRLTVT.

In DNA, the CDR3 is TGTGCCAGCAGCCGGACTAGCGGGGCAGATACGCAGTATTTT. As protein: CASSRTSGADTQYF. The chain recombines TRBV11-3 with TRBJ2-3, with 12 nucleotides matching TRBD2. V dropped 5 bases and J dropped 4; count of bases not matched to a gene: 1. From germline, CDR1 is SGHNT and CDR2 YENEEA. The CDR3 contains 14 residues.

The CDR3 protein is CASSPRGGKTDTQYF. Here the CDR3 DNA reads TGTGCCAGCAGCCCGCGGGGGGGCAAGACAGATACGCAGTATTTT. V gene TRBV11-3 combines with J gene TRBJ2-3, with 9 bases lining up with TRBD2. This CDR3 contains 15 residues. Trimming at V came to 5 bases and at J to 3 bases, leaving 6 bases not matched to a gene. Germline CDR1 SGHNT, CDR2 YENEEA.

In its sample, this clone was seen a few times. The rearrangement uses TRBV21-1 and TRBJ1-2; TRBD1 reflects the table's D call only, with no check against the DNA. TRBV21-1 corresponds to a pseudogene. The CDR3 totals 18 residues. The CDR3 DNA follows: TGTGCCAGCAGCAAAGTTGGGAAGGGGCAGTGGCCAGGGGTTGGCTACACCTTC. Protein product: CASSKVGKGQWPGVGYTF.

The chain uses TRBV29-1 and TRBJ2-7; D is possibly TRBD2 (5 bases). Germline CDR1 SQVTM, CDR2 ANQGSEA. The CDR3 loop spans 12 amino acids. The CDR3 nucleotides read TGCAGTGTACACGGGAACTCCTACGAGCAGTACTTC. Encoded protein: CSVHGNSYEQYF.

This clone was counted between two and nine times. CDR3 DNA sequence: TGTGCCAGCAGCTTAGGTCCCCGGGACAGTAATTCACCCCTCCACTTT. Its translation: CASSLGPRDSNSPLHF. The J gene is TRBJ1-6, the V gene TRBV7-6; 7 positions agree with TRBD1. Germline values: CDR1 SGHVS, CDR2 FNYEAQ. The CDR3 consists of 16 residues. With V trimmed by 1 base and J by 6 bases, 6 bases remained unmatched.

The CDR3 region is CASSPGTGREKLFF. CDR3 in DNA: TGTGCCAGCAGTCCCGGGACAGGGCGAGAAAAACTGTTTTTT. This chain links TRBV6-5 with TRBJ1-4; 9 bases map to TRBD1. The CDR3 loop spans 14 amino acids. Germline trimming cut 5 bases from V and 8 bases from J; bases unmatched to any gene: 6. The germline V gene encodes CDR1 MNHEY and CDR2 SVGAGI.

This chain joins TRBV28 and TRBJ1-5; 9 bases are shared with TRBD1. The V gene end was trimmed by 10 bases and the J gene end by 2 bases; junction bases not matched to a gene: 6. The CDR3 totals 14 residues. CDR1 and CDR2 (germline): MDHEN, SYDVKM. The CDR3 spells CATLTGGGNQPQHF. The CDR3 DNA follows: TGTGCCACGCTTACAGGGGGCGGCAATCAGCCCCAGCATTTT.

This sequence joins TRBV18 and TRBJ2-7; 9 bases are a match to TRBD1. The CDR3 runs 15 residues. Trimming took 3 bases from V and 3 from J; bases not matched to a gene: 6. The germline V gene encodes CDR1 KGHSH and CDR2 LQKENI. The CDR3 loop reads CASSPLVTGGYEQYF. The CDR3 DNA reads TGTGCCAGCTCACCCCTAGTGACAGGGGGCTACGAGCAGTACTTC.

This clone has just one count. The rearrangement uses TRBV9 and TRBJ1-2; 11 bases agree with TRBD1. CDR3 length: 16 residues. From germline, CDR1 is SGDLS and CDR2 YYNGEE. The junction had 3 bases not matched to a gene; V was cut back by 0 bases and J by 2 bases. The CDR3 here is CASSVGWTGGNYGYTF. DNA for the CDR3: TGTGCCAGCAGCGTAGGATGGACAGGGGGCAACTATGGCTACACCTTC. The full variable domain, with the rest looked up from reference TRBV9 and TRBJ1-2, is DSGVTQTPKHLITATGQRVTLRCSPRSGDLSVYWYQQSLDQGLQFLIQYYNGEERAKGNILERFSAQQFPDLHSELNLSSLELGDSALYFCASSVGWTGGNYGYTFGSGTRLTVV.

This clone was recorded a few times. The rearrangement joins TRBV10-1 to TRBJ2-7, with 15 nucleotides matching TRBD2. This CDR3 contains 17 residues. The junction had 7 bases not matched to a gene; V was cut back by 5 bases and J by 2 bases. Germline V gives CDR1 WNHNN, CDR2 SYGVQD (reference sequence). The CDR3 DNA follows: TGCGCCAGCAGTAGGACTAGCGGGAGGGCCCATCCCTACGAGCAGTACTTC. It is translated as CASSRTSGRAHPYEQYF.

This clone was seen a single time. The gene calls are TRBV7-9 and TRBJ2-3; 9 bases align to TRBD2. The CDR3 is 14 amino acids. Trimming cost V 5 bases and J 2 bases; bases outside gene matches: 2. Germline values: CDR1 SEHNR, CDR2 FQNEAQ (reference sequence). CDR3 region: CASSPSGNTDTQYF. The CDR3 DNA reads as TGTGCCAGCAGCCCTAGCGGGAACACAGATACGCAGTATTTT.